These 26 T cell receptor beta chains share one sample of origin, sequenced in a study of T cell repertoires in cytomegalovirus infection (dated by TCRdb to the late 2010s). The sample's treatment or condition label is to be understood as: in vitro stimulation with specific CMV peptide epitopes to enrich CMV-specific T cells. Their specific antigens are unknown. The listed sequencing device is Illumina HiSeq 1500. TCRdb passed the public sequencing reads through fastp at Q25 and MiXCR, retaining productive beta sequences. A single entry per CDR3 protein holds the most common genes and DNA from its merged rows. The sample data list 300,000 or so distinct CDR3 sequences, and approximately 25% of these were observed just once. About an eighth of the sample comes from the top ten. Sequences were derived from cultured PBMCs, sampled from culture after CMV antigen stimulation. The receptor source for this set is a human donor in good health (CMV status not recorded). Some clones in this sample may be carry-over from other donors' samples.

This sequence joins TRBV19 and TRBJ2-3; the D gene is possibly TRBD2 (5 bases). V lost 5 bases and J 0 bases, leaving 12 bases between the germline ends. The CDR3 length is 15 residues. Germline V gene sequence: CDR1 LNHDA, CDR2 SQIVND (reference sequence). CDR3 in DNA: TGTGCCAGTAGTGGCCTGGGCGGGAGCACAGATACGCAGTATTTT. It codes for CASSGLGGSTDTQYF.

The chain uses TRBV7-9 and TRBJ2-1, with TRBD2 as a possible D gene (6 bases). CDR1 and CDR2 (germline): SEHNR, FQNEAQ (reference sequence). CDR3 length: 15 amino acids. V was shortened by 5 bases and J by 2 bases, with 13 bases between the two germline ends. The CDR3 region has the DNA TGTGCCAGCAGCCCCCGAGCGGGTGCCTACAATGAGCAGTTCTTC. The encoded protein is CASSPRAGAYNEQFF.

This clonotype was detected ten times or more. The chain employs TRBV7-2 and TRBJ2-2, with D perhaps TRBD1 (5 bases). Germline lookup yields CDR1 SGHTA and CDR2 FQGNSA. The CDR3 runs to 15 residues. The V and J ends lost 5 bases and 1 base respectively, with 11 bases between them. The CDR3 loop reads CASSQQQENTGELFF. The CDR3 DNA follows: TGTGCCAGCAGCCAGCAACAGGAGAACACCGGGGAGCTGTTTTTT. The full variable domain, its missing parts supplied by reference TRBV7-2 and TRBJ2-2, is GAGVSQSPSNKVTEKGKDVELRCDPISGHTALYWYRQSLGQGLEFLIYFQGNSAPDKSGLPSDRFSAERTGGSVSTLTIQRTQQEDSAVYLCASSQQQENTGELFFGEGSRLTVL.

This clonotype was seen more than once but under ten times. CDR3 bases: TGTGCCATCCCTCTACTGAACAATGAGCAGTTCTTC. Its protein is CAIPLLNNEQFF. This chain connects TRBV10-3 to TRBJ2-1; D call uncertain. The CDR3 contains 12 residues. Trimming took off 8 bases at V and 5 bases at J, with 10 bases between the two ends. The germline CDR1 and CDR2 sequences are ENHRY and SYGVKD.

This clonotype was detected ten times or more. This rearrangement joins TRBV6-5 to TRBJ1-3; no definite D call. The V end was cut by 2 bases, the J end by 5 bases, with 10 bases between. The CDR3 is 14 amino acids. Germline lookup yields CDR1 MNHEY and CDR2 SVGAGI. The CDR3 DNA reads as TGTGCCAGCAGTTACGGCTCCGGGAGAAACACCATATATTTT. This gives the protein CASSYGSGRNTIYF.

The CDR3 reads CSVGRPTGVDTQYF. CDR3 DNA: TGCAGCGTTGGCCGGCCGACAGGGGTGGATACGCAGTATTTT. The chain joins TRBV29-1 to TRBJ2-3; 8 positions match TRBD1. The V gene end was trimmed by 4 bases and the J gene end by 6 bases; junction bases not matched to a gene: 9. The CDR3 has 14 amino acids. Germline values: CDR1 SQVTM, CDR2 ANQGSEA.

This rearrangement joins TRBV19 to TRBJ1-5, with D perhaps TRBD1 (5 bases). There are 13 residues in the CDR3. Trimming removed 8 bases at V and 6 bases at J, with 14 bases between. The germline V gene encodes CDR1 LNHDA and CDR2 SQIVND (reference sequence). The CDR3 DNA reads TGTGCCAGTGGGGCAGGGTTGAGTCAGCCCCAGCATTTT. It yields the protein CASGAGLSQPQHF. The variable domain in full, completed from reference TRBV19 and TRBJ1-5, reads DGGITQSPKYLFRKEGQNVTLSCEQNLNHDAMYWYRQDPGQGLRLIYYSQIVNDFQKGDIAEGYSVSREKKESFPLTVTSAQKNPTAFYLCASGAGLSQPQHFGDGTRLSIL.

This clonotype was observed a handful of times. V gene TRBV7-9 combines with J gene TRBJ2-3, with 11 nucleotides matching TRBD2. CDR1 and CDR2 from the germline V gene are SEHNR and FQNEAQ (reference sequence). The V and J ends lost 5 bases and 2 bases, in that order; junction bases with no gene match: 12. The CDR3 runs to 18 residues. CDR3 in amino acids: CASSPGALAGGYTDTQYF. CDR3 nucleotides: TGTGCCAGCAGCCCCGGTGCGCTAGCGGGAGGTTACACAGATACGCAGTATTTT.

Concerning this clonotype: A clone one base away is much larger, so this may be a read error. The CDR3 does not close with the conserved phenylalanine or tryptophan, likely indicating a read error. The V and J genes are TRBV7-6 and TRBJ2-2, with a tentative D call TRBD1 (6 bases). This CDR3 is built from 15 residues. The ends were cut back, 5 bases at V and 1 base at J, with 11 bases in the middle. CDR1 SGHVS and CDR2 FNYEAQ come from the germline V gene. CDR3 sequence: CASSQTGQNTGELFL. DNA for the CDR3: TGTGCCAGCAGCCAAACGGGACAGAACACCGGGGAGCTGTTTCTT.

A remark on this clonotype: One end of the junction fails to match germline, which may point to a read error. CDR3: CSARDVGDLFF. The DNA for the CDR3 is TGCAGTGCTAGAGATGTTGGGGACCTTTTCTTC. The gene calls are TRBV20-1 and TRBJ2-5, with D perhaps matching TRBD1 or TRBD2 (5 bases each). Germline V gene data show CDR1 as DFQATT and CDR2 as SNEGSKA (reference sequence). CDR3 size: 11 residues.

CDR3 in amino acids: CASSLDGAGVDGYTF. The DNA for the CDR3 is TGTGCCAGCAGCTTAGATGGGGCGGGGGTCGATGGCTACACCTTC. The chain joins TRBV11-2 to TRBJ1-2; TRBD1 might be the D (5 bases). There are 15 residues in the CDR3. Germline V CDR1 and CDR2: SGHAT, FQNNGV. The ends were cut back, 0 bases at V and 6 bases at J, with 14 bases in the middle.

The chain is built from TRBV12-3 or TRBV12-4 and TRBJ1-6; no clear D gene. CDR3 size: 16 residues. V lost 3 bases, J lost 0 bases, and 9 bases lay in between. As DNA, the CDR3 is TGTGCCAGCAGTTTCGGTGATCGCTCCTATAATTCACCCCTCCACTTT. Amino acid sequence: CASSFGDRSYNSPLHF.

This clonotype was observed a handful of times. CDR3 sequence: CASSMTSYNEQFF. CDR3 sequence (DNA): TGTGCCAGTAGTATGACCTCCTACAATGAGCAGTTCTTC. V usage is TRBV19 and J usage is TRBJ2-1; D is uncertain. This CDR3 comprises 13 residues. Trimming removed 3 bases from V and 0 bases from J, with 3 bases in between. CDR1 and CDR2 (germline): LNHDA, SQIVND (reference sequence).

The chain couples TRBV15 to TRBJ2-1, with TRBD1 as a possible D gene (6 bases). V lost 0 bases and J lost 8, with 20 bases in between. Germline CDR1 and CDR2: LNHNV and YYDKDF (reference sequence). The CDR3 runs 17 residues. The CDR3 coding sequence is TGTGCCACCAGCAGAGATCCGGGCGGCCTACAGGGCTATGAGCAGTTCTTC. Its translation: CATSRDPGGLQGYEQFF.

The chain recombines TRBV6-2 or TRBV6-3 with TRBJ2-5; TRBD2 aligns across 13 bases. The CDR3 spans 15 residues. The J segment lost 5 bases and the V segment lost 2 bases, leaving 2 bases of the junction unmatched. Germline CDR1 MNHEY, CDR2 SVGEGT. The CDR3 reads CASSYRTSGSETQYF. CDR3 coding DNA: TGTGCCAGCAGTTACAGGACTAGCGGGAGTGAGACCCAGTACTTC.

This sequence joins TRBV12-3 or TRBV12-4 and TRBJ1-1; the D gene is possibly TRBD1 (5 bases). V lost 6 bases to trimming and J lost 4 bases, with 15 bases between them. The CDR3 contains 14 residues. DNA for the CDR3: TGTGCCAGCAGAGGGAGGGGATGGAGCACTGAAGCTTTCTTT. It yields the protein CASRGRGWSTEAFF.

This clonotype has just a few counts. CDR3 DNA sequence: TGTGCCAGCAGTTTATTGGGGCCTCCGGTTGGCAATCAGCCCCAGCATTTT. Translation gives CASSLLGPPVGNQPQHF. The rearrangement links TRBV28 to TRBJ1-5; perhaps TRBD1 as D (5 bases). The CDR3 spans 17 residues. The V gene's germline CDR1 is MDHEN and CDR2 SYDVKM. V shed 1 base and J shed 2 bases, with 15 bases lying between them.

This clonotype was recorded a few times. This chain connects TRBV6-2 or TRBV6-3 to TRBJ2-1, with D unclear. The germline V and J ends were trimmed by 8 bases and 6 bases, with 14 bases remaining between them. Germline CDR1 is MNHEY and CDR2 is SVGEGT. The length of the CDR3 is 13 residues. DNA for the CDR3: TGTGCCAGCGGGTTGGGGTTCATCAATGAGCAGTTCTTC. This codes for CASGLGFINEQFF.

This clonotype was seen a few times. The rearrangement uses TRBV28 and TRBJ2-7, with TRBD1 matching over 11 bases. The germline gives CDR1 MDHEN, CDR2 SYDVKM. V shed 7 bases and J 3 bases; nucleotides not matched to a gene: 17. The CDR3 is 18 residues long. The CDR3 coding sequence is TGTGCCAGCACCCCGGGACAGGGGGTTTGGGGACTACTCTACGAGCAGTACTTC. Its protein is CASTPGQGVWGLLYEQYF.

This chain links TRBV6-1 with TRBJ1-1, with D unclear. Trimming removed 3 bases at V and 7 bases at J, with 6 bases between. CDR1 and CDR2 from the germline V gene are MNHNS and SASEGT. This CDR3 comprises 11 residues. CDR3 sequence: CASSEALEAFF. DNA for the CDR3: TGTGCCAGCAGTGAGGCCCTTGAAGCTTTCTTT.

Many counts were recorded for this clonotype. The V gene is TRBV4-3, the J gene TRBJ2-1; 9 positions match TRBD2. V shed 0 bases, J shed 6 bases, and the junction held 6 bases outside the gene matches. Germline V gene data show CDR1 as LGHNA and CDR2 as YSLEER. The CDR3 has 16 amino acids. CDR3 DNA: TGCGCCAGCAGCCAAGATCGCCAGACTAGCGGCAATGAGCAGTTCTTC. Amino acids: CASSQDRQTSGNEQFF.

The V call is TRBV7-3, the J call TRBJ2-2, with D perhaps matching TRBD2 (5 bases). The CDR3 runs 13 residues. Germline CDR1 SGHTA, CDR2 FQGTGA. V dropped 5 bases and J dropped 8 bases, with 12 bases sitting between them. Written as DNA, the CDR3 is TGTGCCAGCAGCCGTCAAGAGGGTGGGGAGCTGTTTTTT. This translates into CASSRQEGGELFF.

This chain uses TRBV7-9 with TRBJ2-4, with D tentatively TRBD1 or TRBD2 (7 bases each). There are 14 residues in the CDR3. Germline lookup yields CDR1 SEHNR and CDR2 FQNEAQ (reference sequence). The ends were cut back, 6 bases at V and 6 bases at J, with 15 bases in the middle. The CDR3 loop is CASSPTGRGNIQYF. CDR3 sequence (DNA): TGTGCCAGCAGTCCGACAGGGAGGGGAAACATTCAGTACTTC.

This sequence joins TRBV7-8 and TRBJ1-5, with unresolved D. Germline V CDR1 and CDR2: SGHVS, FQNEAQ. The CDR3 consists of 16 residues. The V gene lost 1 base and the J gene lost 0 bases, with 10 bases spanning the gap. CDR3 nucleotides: TGTGCCAGCAGCTTAGAGGATGCATATAGCAATCAGCCCCAGCATTTT. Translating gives CASSLEDAYSNQPQHF.

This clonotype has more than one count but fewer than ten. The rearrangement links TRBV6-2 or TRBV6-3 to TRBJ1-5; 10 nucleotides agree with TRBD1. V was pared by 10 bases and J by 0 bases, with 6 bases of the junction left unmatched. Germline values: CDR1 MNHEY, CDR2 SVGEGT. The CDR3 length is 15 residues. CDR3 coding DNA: TGTGCCACCGACCGGGACAGGGGTAGCAATCAGCCCCAGCATTTT. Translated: CATDRDRGSNQPQHF.

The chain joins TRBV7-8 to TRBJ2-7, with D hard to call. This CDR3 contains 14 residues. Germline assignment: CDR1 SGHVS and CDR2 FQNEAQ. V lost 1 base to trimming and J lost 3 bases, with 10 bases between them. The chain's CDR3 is CASSLGPLLYEQYF. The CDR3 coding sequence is TGTGCCAGCAGCTTAGGCCCATTACTCTACGAGCAGTACTTC.